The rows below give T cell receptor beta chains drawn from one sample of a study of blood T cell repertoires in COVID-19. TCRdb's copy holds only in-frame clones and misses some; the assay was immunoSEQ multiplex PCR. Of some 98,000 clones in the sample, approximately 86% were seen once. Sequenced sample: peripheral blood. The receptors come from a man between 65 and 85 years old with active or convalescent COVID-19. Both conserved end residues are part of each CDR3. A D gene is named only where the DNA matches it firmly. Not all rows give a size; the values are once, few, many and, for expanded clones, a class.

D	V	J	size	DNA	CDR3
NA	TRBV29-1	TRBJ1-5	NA	TGCACCAACTTCCCCAGGCCCTATAGCAATCAGCCCCAGCATTTT	CTNFPRPYSNQPQHF
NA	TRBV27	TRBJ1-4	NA	TGTGCCAGCAGTCCCCGGGACACCTGGGAAGAAAAACTGTTTTTT	CASSPRDTWEEKLFF
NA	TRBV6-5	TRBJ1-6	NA	TGTGCCAGCAGTTACTCATGGGAGAATTCACCCCTCCACTTT	CASSYSWENSPLHF
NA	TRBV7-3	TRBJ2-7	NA	TGTGCCAGCAGCACCCGGACTTCGATCTCCTACGAGCAGTACTTC	CASSTRTSISYEQYF
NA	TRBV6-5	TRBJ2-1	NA	TGTGCCAGCAGTTACGGCAGGGGGGATGAGCAGTTCTTC	CASSYGRGDEQFF
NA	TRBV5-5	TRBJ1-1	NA	TGTGCCAGCAAATTATACCGGGCCCTAGGGGGACAAGCTTTCTTT	CASKLYRALGGQAFF
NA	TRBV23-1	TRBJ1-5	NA	TGCGCCAGCAGTCATCCGAATCAGCCCCAGCATTTT	CASSHPNQPQHF
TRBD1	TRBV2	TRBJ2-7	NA	TGTGCCAGCCCGGGACAGGCCCTTAGAGGGCAGTACTTC	CASPGQALRGQYF
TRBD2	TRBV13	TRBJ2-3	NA	TGTGCCAGCAGCTTAGGCTCCCTTTTCTATAGCGGGGTAGTGTCAGATACGCAGTATTTT	CASSLGSLFYSGVVSDTQYF
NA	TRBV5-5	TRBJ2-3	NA	TGTGCCAGCACTCGTCGTATTAGCACAGATACGCAGTATTTT	CASTRRISTDTQYF
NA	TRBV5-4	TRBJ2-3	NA	TGTGCCAGCAGCTTTCGACAGGGCACAGATACGCAGTATTTT	CASSFRQGTDTQYF
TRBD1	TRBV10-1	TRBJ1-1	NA	TGCGCCAGCAGGAATACAGGGGACACTGAAGCTTTCTTT	CASRNTGDTEAFF
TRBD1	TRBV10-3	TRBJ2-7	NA	TGTGCCATCGGGACAGCATCCTACGAGCAGTACTTC	CAIGTASYEQYF
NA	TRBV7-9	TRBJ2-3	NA	TGTGCCAGCAGAACTACAGGGACAGATACGCAGTATTTT	CASRTTGTDTQYF
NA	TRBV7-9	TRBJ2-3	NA	TGTGCCAGCAGTCACGGGGGAGATACGCAGTATTTT	CASSHGGDTQYF
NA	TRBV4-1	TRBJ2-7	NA	TGCGCCAGCAGTCCTACAGGGCGATACGAGCAGTACTTC	CASSPTGRYEQYF
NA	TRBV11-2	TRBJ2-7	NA	TGTGCCAGCAGCTCGAGTCCGCAGGGTGGCGAGCAGTACTTC	CASSSSPQGGEQYF
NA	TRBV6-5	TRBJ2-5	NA	TGTGCCAGCAGTTCGGTGACAGCCCAAGAGACCCAGTACTTC	CASSSVTAQETQYF
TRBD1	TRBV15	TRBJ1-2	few	TGTGCCACCAGCAGAGGGGGGACAGGGGGGAGCTATGGCTACACCTTC	CATSRGGTGGSYGYTF
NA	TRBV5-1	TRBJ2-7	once	TGCGCCAGCAGCCCCGGAGGATACCCATACGAGCAGTACTTC	CASSPGGYPYEQYF
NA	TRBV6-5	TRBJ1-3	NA	TGTGCCAGCTGCCGGTCCGCAGGAAACACCATATATTTT	CASCRSAGNTIYF
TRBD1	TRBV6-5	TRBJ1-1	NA	TGTGCCAGCAGTTCCAGGGGTTCTGGGACAGCTGAAGCTTTCTTT	CASSSRGSGTAEAFF
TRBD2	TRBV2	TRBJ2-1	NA	TGTGCCAGCAGAATGAGGACTAGCGGACCCAATGAGCAGTTCTTC	CASRMRTSGPNEQFF
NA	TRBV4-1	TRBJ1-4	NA	TGCGCCAGCAGCCTAACGGGACAAGCCTTTGAAAAACTGTTTTTT	CASSLTGQAFEKLFF
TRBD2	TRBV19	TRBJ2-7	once	TGTGCCAGTAGGCCTCCGGGACTAGCGTCTGACGAGCAGTACTTC	CASRPPGLASDEQYF
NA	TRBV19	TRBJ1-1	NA	TGTGCCAGTAGTAGCAGGGGTAGGAACACTGAAGCTTTCTTT	CASSSRGRNTEAFF
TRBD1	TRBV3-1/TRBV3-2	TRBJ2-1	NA	TGTGCCAGCAGCTCCGGGACAGGGGGCTGGAATGAGCAGTTCTTC	CASSSGTGGWNEQFF
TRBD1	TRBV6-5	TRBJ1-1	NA	TGTGCCAGCAGTACCGACAGGGTTGGCACTGAAGCTTTCTTT	CASSTDRVGTEAFF
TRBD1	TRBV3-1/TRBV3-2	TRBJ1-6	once	TGTGCCAGCAGCCAAGGGACAGGGAATTCACCCCTCCACTTT	CASSQGTGNSPLHF
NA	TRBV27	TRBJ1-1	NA	TGTGCCAGCAGTTTATCTCACAGATTGAACACTGAAGCTTTCTTT	CASSLSHRLNTEAFF
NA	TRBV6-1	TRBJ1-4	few	TGTGCCAGCAGCGAAGCGGACTCTAATGAAAAACTGTTTTTT	CASSEADSNEKLFF
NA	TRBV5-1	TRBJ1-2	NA	TGCGCCAGCACCCCCGGCGGGGTCTACTATGGCTACACCTTC	CASTPGGVYYGYTF
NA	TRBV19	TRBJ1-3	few	TGTGCCAGTACTCTTACAGGCGTTCGAGCCTCTGGAAACACCATATATTTT	CASTLTGVRASGNTIYF
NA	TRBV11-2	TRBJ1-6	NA	TGTGCCAGCAGCTTAGTAGCAGGGCTAAATTCACCCCTCCACTTT	CASSLVAGLNSPLHF
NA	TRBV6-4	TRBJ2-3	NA	TGTGCCAGCAGTGAGTATAGTGTGGGCACAGATACGCAGTATTTT	CASSEYSVGTDTQYF
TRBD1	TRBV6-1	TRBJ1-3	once	TGTGCCAGCAGTGAAGCCGGACAGGGCAACACCATATATTTT	CASSEAGQGNTIYF
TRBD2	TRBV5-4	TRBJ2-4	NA	TGTGCCAGCAGCCGGGAGGCCGCGGCCAAAAACATTCAGTACTTC	CASSREAAAKNIQYF
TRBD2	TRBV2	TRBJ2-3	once	TGTGCCAGCAAGCGGGAGGCCGATACGCAGTATTTT	CASKREADTQYF
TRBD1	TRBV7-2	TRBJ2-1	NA	TGTGCCAGCAGCTTACCGACAGGGGCCGATGAGCAGTTCTTC	CASSLPTGADEQFF
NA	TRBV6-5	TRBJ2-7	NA	TGTGCCAGCAGTACCGGAAAGGGGGACGAGCAGTACTTC	CASSTGKGDEQYF
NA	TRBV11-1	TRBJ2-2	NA	TGTGCCAGCAGCTCCCGGGGAGGATCGACCGGGGAGCTGTTTTTT	CASSSRGGSTGELFF
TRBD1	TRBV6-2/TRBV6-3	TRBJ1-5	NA	TGTGCCAGCAGTAGGGGGCGAGGGAATCAGCCCCAGCATTTT	CASSRGRGNQPQHF
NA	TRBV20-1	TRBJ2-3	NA	TGCAGTGCTAGTTCCCTAACAGGGTCAGATACGCAGTATTTT	CSASSLTGSDTQYF
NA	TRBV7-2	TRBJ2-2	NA	TGTGCCAGCAGCCGCCTTCGGGTGAACACCGGGGAGCTGTTTTTT	CASSRLRVNTGELFF
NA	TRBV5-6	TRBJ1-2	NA	TGTGCCAGCAGCAGAGAGCGGGACTATGGCTACACCTTC	CASSRERDYGYTF
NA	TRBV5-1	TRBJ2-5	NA	TGCGCCAGCAGCTTGGGGTCTCGGGAGACCCAGTACTTC	CASSLGSRETQYF
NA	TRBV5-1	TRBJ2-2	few	TGCGCCAGCAGCTTACGTGAGGGGGCCGGGGAGCTGTTTTTT	CASSLREGAGELFF
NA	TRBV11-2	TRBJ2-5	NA	TGTGCCAGCAGCTTAGATCCCGTCTTCTTACAAGAGACCCAGTACTTC	CASSLDPVFLQETQYF
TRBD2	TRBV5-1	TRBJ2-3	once	TGCGCCAGCAGCTTGGAACTAGCGGGGGGGATGACAGATACGCAGTATTTT	CASSLELAGGMTDTQYF